The present TCR beta chain was sequenced within a study of early T cells in non-severe SARS-CoV-2 infection. Study-wide points: Private and CD4 specificities were missed by VDJdb matching, which favored anti-spike CD8 responses.

As concerns this clonotype: As yet, its antigen is unknown.

The TCR library protocol was used to attach unique molecular identifiers. These identifiers were attached to individual cDNA molecules. TCRdb reprocessed the 5' RACE reads via MiXCR and lists one record per CDR3 protein. This sample has nearly 95,000 distinct CDR3 sequences; 16% occur once, and the top ten carry just over 5%. This CDR3 comprises 14 residues. Trimming took off 1 base at V and 2 bases at J, with 12 bases between the two ends. Germline V gives CDR1 DFQATT, CDR2 SNEGSKA (reference sequence). The chain links TRBV20-1 to TRBJ2-7; TRBD1 is a possible D gene (5 bases). The source was whole blood, collected at baseline. This sequence was found in an adult who was a healthcare worker with PCR-confirmed SARS-CoV-2 infection or an uninfected control (not recorded which). CDR3 sequence reads: CSARVAVRAYEQYF. CDR3 nucleotide sequence: TGCAGTGCTAGAGTCGCCGTCAGGGCCTACGAGCAGTACTTC.